The 14 T cell receptor beta chains reported below all come from one sample, sequenced in a study of control samples from healthy donors and cancer patients. Produced via immunoSEQ multiplex PCR; TCRdb's table is partial and in-frame only. The sample lists approximately 150,000 clones, 80% to 95% occurring once. The sample comprised blood. The source is a man aged 18 to 30 in good health.

The rearrangement joins TRBV18 to TRBJ1-5; D gene unclear. Trimming left V 10 bases short and J 0 bases short, with 16 bases between. The CDR3 sequence is 15 residues long. CDR1 and CDR2 from the germline V gene are KGHSH and LQKENI. The CDR3, as DNA: TGTGCCACCAGTAGACGGGGTCTTAGCAATCAGCCCCAGCATTTT. Amino acids: CATSRRGLSNQPQHF. Supplemented by reference TRBV18 and TRBJ1-5, the full variable domain reads NAGVMQNPRHLVRRRGQEARLRCSPMKGHSHVYWYRQLPEEGLKFMVYLQKENIIDESGMPKERFSAEFPKEGPSILRIQQVVRGDSAAYFCATSRRGLSNQPQHFGDGTRLSIL.

The chain links TRBV28 to TRBJ1-3, with 7 bases that match TRBD1. This CDR3 spans 17 amino acids. The junction had 13 bases not matched to a gene; V was cut back by 5 bases and J by 3 bases. Germline V gene data show CDR1 as MDHEN and CDR2 as SYDVKM. CDR3 amino acids: CASSIHPGTVLGNTIYF. As DNA, the CDR3 is TGTGCCAGCAGTATCCACCCCGGGACAGTCCTTGGAAACACCATATATTTT.

This chain uses TRBV19 with TRBJ2-7, with D unresolved. Trimming removed 1 base from V and 1 base from J, with 5 bases in between. Looked up from germline, CDR1 is LNHDA and CDR2 is SQIVND (reference sequence). The CDR3 sequence is 13 residues long. Here the CDR3 DNA reads TGTGCCAGTAGTATAGGGCCTTCCTACGAGCAGTACTTC. This gives the protein CASSIGPSYEQYF.

The chain joins TRBV7-9 to TRBJ1-1; D gene unclear. Trimming shortened V by 4 bases and J by 1 base, and 10 bases separated the two germline ends. The CDR3 has 14 residues. CDR1 and CDR2 (germline): SEHNR, FQNEAQ (reference sequence). As DNA, the CDR3 is TGTGCCAGCAGCTCCACCACAAAGAACACTGAAGCTTTCTTT. Translation gives CASSSTTKNTEAFF.

The chain carries TRBV7-2 and TRBJ1-6; D is perhaps TRBD1 (6 bases). This CDR3 has 14 amino acids. Germline loops: CDR1 SGHTA, CDR2 FQGNSA. The V end lost 7 bases, the J end lost 7 bases, and 14 bases lay between the germline ends. CDR3 bases: TGTGCCAGCACCCTAGGGGGTAACAATTCACCCCTCCACTTT. The encoded protein is CASTLGGNNSPLHF. The variable domain in full, with the rest retrieved from reference TRBV7-2 and TRBJ1-6, is GAGVSQSPSNKVTEKGKDVELRCDPISGHTALYWYRQSLGQGLEFLIYFQGNSAPDKSGLPSDRFSAERTGGSVSTLTIQRTQQEDSAVYLCASTLGGNNSPLHFGNGTRLTVT.

The chain couples TRBV29-1 to TRBJ1-1; a possible D gene is TRBD1 (5 bases). Per germline, CDR1 SQVTM and CDR2 ANQGSEA. The CDR3 is 14 amino acids. V was clipped by 4 bases and J by 7 bases, with 19 bases between them. CDR3 DNA sequence: TGCAGCGTTGTGGCCCGGGACGGTCTAGGTGAAGCTTTCTTT. It encodes CSVVARDGLGEAFF.

V gene TRBV18 combines with J gene TRBJ1-3, with D tentatively TRBD1 (5 bases). The CDR3 covers 17 residues. V was pared by 1 base and J by 0 bases, with 13 bases between. The germline V gene has CDR1 KGHSH and CDR2 LQKENI. In DNA form, the CDR3 reads TGTGCCAGCTCACCACGTCTGGGGGAATCCTCTGGAAACACCATATATTTT. Amino acid sequence: CASSPRLGESSGNTIYF. Full variable domain (rest looked up from reference TRBV18 and TRBJ1-3): NAGVMQNPRHLVRRRGQEARLRCSPMKGHSHVYWYRQLPEEGLKFMVYLQKENIIDESGMPKERFSAEFPKEGPSILRIQQVVRGDSAAYFCASSPRLGESSGNTIYFGEGSWLTVV.

The chain employs TRBV27 and TRBJ1-5; no clear D gene. Germline CDR1 reads MNHEY; CDR2 reads SMNVEV (reference sequence). The CDR3 is 18 amino acids. The V gene lost 0 bases and the J gene lost 2 bases, with 17 bases spanning the gap. The DNA for the CDR3 is TGTGCCAGCAGTTTATCGGGCCTTTTTCGCGGGGGCAATCAGCCCCAGCATTTT. Protein product: CASSLSGLFRGGNQPQHF.

The chain has TRBV27 and TRBJ2-3, with TRBD1 identical over 12 bases. The CDR3 is made up of 17 amino acids. Germline loops: CDR1 MNHEY, CDR2 SMNVEV (reference sequence). Germline trimming cut 3 bases from V and 5 bases from J; bases unmatched to any gene: 9. Written as DNA, the CDR3 is TGTGCCAGCAGTTTCCTACCCCGGGACAGGGGGCAAGATACGCAGTATTTT. Protein: CASSFLPRDRGQDTQYF.

The chain is built from TRBV2 and TRBJ2-2; 10 bases agree with TRBD2. The CDR3 has 15 residues. The trim removed 7 bases at V and 7 bases at J, leaving 9 bases unmatched. Germline CDR1 is SNHLY and CDR2 is FYNNEI. The CDR3 protein is CASTPSGSDHGELFF. CDR3 sequence (DNA): TGTGCCAGCACCCCTAGCGGGAGTGACCACGGGGAGCTGTTTTTT.

J is TRBJ2-7 and V is TRBV5-4, with D unresolved. CDR1 and CDR2 (germline): SGHNT, YYREEE (reference sequence). V lost 4 bases, J lost 2 bases, and 10 bases lay in between. This CDR3 is built from 13 residues. This CDR3 reads CASSLTPTYEQYF. The CDR3 coding sequence is TGTGCCAGCAGCCTAACTCCGACCTACGAGCAGTACTTC.

The V call is TRBV5-1, the J call TRBJ1-1, with a tentative D call TRBD1 (6 bases). Germline loops: CDR1 SGHRS, CDR2 YFSETQ. CDR3 length: 14 amino acids. With 4 bases removed from V and 3 bases from J, the gap between germline ends came to 13 bases. CDR3 DNA: TGCGCCAGCAGCCTACGGACAGATCACACTGAAGCTTTCTTT. Translating gives CASSLRTDHTEAFF.

This chain joins TRBV27 and TRBJ2-1; possibly TRBD1 for D (6 bases). Trimming took off 5 bases at V and 4 bases at J, with 9 bases between the two ends. Looked up from germline, CDR1 is MNHEY and CDR2 is SMNVEV (reference sequence). The length of the CDR3 is 13 residues. The CDR3 DNA is TGTGCCAGCAGTCCCGGACAGTACAATGAGCAGTTCTTC. Amino acid sequence: CASSPGQYNEQFF.

V and J are TRBV19 and TRBJ1-1, with D hard to call. Germline-derived CDR1 and CDR2 are LNHDA and SQIVND (reference sequence). The V and J ends lost 7 bases and 13 bases respectively, with 10 bases between them. The CDR3 contains 9 residues. The CDR3 bases are TGTGCCAGTAATCCAGGAGGTTTCTTT. Its protein product is CASNPGGFF.